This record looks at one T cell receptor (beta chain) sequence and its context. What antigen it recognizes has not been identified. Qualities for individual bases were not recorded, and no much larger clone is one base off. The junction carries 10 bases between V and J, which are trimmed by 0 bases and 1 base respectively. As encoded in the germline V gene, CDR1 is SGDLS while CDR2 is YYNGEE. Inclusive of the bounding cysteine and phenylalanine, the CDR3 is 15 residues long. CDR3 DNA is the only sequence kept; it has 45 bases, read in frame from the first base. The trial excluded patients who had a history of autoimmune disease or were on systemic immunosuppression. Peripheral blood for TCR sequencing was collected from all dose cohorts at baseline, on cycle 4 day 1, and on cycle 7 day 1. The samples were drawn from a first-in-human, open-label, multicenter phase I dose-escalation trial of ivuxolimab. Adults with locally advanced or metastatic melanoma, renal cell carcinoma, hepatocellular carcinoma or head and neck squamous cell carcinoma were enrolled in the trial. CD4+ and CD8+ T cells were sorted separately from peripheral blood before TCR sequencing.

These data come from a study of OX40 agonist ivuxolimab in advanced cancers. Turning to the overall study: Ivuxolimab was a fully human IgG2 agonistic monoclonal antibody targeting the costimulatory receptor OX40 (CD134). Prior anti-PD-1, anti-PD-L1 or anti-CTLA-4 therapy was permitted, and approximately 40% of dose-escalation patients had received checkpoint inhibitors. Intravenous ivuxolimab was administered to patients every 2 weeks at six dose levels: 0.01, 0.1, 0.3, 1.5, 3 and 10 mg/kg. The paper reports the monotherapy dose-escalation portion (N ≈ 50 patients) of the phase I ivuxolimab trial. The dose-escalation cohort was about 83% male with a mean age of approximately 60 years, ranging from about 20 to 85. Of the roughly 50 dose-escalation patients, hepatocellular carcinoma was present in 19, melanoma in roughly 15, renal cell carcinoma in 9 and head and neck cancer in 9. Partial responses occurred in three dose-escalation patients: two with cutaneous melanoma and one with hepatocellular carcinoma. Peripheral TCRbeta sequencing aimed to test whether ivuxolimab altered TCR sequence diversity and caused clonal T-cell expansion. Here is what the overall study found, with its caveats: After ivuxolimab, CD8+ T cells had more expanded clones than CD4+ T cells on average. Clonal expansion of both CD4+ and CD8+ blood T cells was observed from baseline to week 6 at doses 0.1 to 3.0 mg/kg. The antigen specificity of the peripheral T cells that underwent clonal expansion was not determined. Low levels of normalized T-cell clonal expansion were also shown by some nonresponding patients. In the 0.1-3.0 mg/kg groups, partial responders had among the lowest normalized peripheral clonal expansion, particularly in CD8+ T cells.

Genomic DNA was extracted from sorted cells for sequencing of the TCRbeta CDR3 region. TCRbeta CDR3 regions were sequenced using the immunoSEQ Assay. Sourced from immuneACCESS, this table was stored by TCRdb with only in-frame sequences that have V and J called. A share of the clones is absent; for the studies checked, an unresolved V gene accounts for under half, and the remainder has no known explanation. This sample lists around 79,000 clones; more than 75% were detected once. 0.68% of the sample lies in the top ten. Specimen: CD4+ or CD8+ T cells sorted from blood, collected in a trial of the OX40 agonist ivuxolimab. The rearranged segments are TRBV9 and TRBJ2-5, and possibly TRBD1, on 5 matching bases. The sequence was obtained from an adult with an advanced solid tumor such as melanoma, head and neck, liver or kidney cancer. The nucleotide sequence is TGTGCCAGCAGCGTAGTTGGCAGGGTCCAAGAGACCCAGTACTTC. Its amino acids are CASSVVGRVQETQYF.